These 11 T cell receptor beta chains were sequenced from one sample in a study of T cell responses to AZD1222 COVID-19 vaccine. The repertoire was sequenced with immunoSEQ multiplex PCR; TCRdb's copy has only in-frame clones and lacks some. This sample carries some 96,000 clones, about 87% of them seen once, and the ten largest clones take 1.8%. The sample was peripheral blood, taken on day 0 of AZD1222 vaccination. All receptors come from an adult in good health.

The chain carries TRBV19 and TRBJ1-1; no reliable D call. The CDR3 loop spans 11 amino acids. CDR1 is LNHDA and CDR2 is SQIVND in the germline V gene (reference sequence). V gave up 7 bases and J gave up 8 bases, with 11 bases separating them. This CDR3 is CASKGTGEAFF. CDR3 coding DNA: TGTGCCAGTAAGGGCACCGGGGAAGCTTTCTTT.

The rearrangement links TRBV19 to TRBJ2-7, with a tentative D call TRBD1 (6 bases). The CDR3 has 14 residues. Deletions cut 3 bases from V and 3 bases from J, with 12 bases between. Germline CDR1 is LNHDA and CDR2 is SQIVND (reference sequence). The CDR3 region has the DNA TGTGCCAGTAGTATGGGGGCTGGGAACTACGAGCAGTACTTC. Its protein is CASSMGAGNYEQYF.

DNA for the CDR3: TGTGCCAGCTCCGAGGGAGCCGAGCAGTTCTTC. Its protein product is CASSEGAEQFF. The J gene is TRBJ2-1, the V gene TRBV27, with D perhaps TRBD2 (5 bases). With 8 bases removed from V and 10 bases from J, the gap between germline ends came to 12 bases. There are 11 residues in the CDR3. CDR1 MNHEY and CDR2 SMNVEV come from the germline V gene (reference sequence).

This chain links TRBV9 with TRBJ1-2, with 8 bases fitting TRBD1. CDR3 length: 14 amino acids. The V segment lost 2 bases and the J segment 3 bases; nucleotides outside the gene matches: 3. Looked up from germline, CDR1 is SGDLS and CDR2 is YYNGEE. CDR3 DNA sequence: TGTGCCAGCAGCGTCCAGGGGGCGGACTATGGCTACACCTTC. It yields the protein CASSVQGADYGYTF.

With respect to this clone: This sample includes further DNA sequences coding for the same CDR3. The V and J genes are TRBV6-5 and TRBJ1-5; D not certain. The CDR3 contains 12 residues. Trimming took off 2 bases at V and 5 bases at J, with 4 bases between the two ends. In germline, CDR1 is MNHEY, CDR2 SVGAGI. The CDR3 reads CASSYGDQPQHF. The CDR3 nucleotides read TGTGCCAGCAGTTACGGGGATCAGCCCCAGCATTTT.

This clone was seen once. The chain links TRBV14 to TRBJ2-5; no definite D call. CDR3 length equals 18 residues. The V end was cut by 2 bases, the J end by 2 bases, with 21 bases between. Germline CDR1 reads SGHDN; CDR2 reads FVKESK. The CDR3 protein is CASSQLFLPQDPQETQYF. Written as DNA, the CDR3 is TGTGCCAGCAGCCAACTTTTTCTCCCGCAGGACCCACAAGAGACCCAGTACTTC.

The chain is built from TRBV28 and TRBJ1-4; TRBD1 is a possible D gene (6 bases). The length of the CDR3 is 13 residues. The V gene lost 5 bases and the J gene lost 7 bases, with 11 bases spanning the gap. CDR1 is MDHEN and CDR2 is SYDVKM in the germline V gene. The DNA for the CDR3 is TGTGCCAGCAGTGAGCGGGGGCTTGAAAAACTGTTTTTT. Translation: CASSERGLEKLFF.

The genes are TRBV19 and TRBJ1-1; D call uncertain. The ends were cut back, 5 bases at V and 6 bases at J, with 22 bases in the middle. Germline V gene sequence: CDR1 LNHDA, CDR2 SQIVND (reference sequence). The length of the CDR3 is 16 residues. The CDR3 DNA follows: TGTGCCAGTAGTCCTCGGCCCAGTCTAGCCGGGTCTGAAGCTTTCTTT. Its protein product is CASSPRPSLAGSEAFF.

The rearrangement uses TRBV6-5 and TRBJ2-3; 8 bases agree with TRBD2. The CDR3 contains 15 residues. With 6 bases clipped from V and 2 bases from J, the junction kept 7 bases outside the gene matches. CDR1 and CDR2 (germline): MNHEY, SVGAGI. CDR3 bases: TGTGCCAGCAGCTCCGGGAGGGTACACACAGATACGCAGTATTTT. This encodes CASSSGRVHTDTQYF.

This clone was counted a few times. The chain combines TRBV6-2 or TRBV6-3 with TRBJ1-2; 10 nucleotides line up with TRBD1. CDR1 MNHEY and CDR2 SVGEGT come from the germline V gene. This CDR3 region has 16 residues. J was trimmed by 2 bases and V by 4 bases; bases with no gene match: 7. CDR3 sequence: CASSSLPGQGNYGYTF. The CDR3 DNA sequence: TGTGCCAGCAGTTCACTACCGGGACAGGGGAACTATGGCTACACCTTC.

The chain carries TRBV7-2 and TRBJ2-3, with TRBD2 as a possible D gene (5 bases). Trimming shortened V by 1 base and J by 0 bases, and 8 bases separated the two germline ends. The CDR3 spans 15 residues. In germline, CDR1 is SGHTA, CDR2 FQGNSA. CDR3 nucleotides: TGTGCCAGCAGCTTAGGCCCTAGCAGCACAGATACGCAGTATTTT. Protein sequence: CASSLGPSSTDTQYF.